The entry below describes one T cell receptor (beta chain). The data originate from a study of cytomegalovirus exposure and HLA in healthy donors. About the study: Some 87 million unique TCRs from HLA-typed donors were held in an early release of data.

This CDR3 region has 15 residues. Germline-derived CDR1 and CDR2 are MGHDK and SYGVNS. V shed 4 bases and J shed 11 bases, with 23 bases lying between them. Donors were ostensibly healthy at sampling, although undocumented immune exposures were probable. With 60 Vbeta and 13 Jbeta primers, the PCR was carried out. TCRdb keeps only in-frame clones here, not all; method: immunoSEQ multiplex PCR. Among a few hundred thousand clones, around 90% were seen once, and the ten largest hold around 1.7%. Sequencing was done on a sample of PBMCs. The sequence derives from a girl aged 2-9 years in good health and CMV-seronegative. The chain couples TRBV25-1 to TRBJ1-1; perhaps TRBD1 as D (5 bases). The DNA of the CDR3 is TGTGCCAGCAGTGGGTGGGGGGGAGCTGCCGGAGCGGCTTTCTTT. Translated, it gives CASSGWGGAAGAAFF.